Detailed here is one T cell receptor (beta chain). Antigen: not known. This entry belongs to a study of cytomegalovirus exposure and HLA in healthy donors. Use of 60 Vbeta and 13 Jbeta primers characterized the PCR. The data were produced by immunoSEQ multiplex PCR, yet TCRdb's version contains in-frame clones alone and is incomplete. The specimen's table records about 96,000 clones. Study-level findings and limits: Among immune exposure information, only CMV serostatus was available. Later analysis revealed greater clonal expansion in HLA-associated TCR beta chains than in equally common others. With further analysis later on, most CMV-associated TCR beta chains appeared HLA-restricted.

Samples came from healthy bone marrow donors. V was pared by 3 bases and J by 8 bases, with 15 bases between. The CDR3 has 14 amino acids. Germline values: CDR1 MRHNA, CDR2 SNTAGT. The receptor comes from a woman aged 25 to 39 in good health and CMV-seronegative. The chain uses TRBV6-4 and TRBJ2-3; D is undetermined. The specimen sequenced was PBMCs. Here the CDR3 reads CASSEGPDGRTQYF. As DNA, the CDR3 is TGTGCCAGCAGTGAAGGCCCCGATGGGCGTACGCAGTATTTT.